One and the same sample provided the 28 T cell receptor beta chains below, sequenced in a study of blood T cells in healthy people across ages. It was with a sample-barcoded 5' primer and a J-beta primer mix that a second PCR of roughly 7 to 12 cycles was run. A single record per CDR3 protein comes from TCRdb applying MiXCR to the 5' RACE reads. The sample lists 800,000 to 1,300,000 distinct CDR3 sequences; roughly 24% were seen once. These data are also associated with another study on T cells of mothers and their children.

The specimen was blood. Receptor source: a girl aged 2-15 years in good health.

This clonotype has just a few counts. V usage is TRBV29-1 and J usage is TRBJ2-3; tentatively, D is TRBD1 (5 bases). Trimming shortened V by 7 bases and J by 0 bases, and 11 bases separated the two germline ends. Germline values: CDR1 SQVTM, CDR2 ANQGSEA. The length of the CDR3 is 13 residues. This CDR3 is CSATGSSTDTQYF. CDR3 DNA: TGCAGCGCTACAGGCTCTAGCACAGATACGCAGTATTTT.

The table lists this clonotype with a few counts. V gene TRBV4-2 combines with J gene TRBJ2-5; 11 bases match TRBD2. The CDR3 length is 16 residues. V was clipped by 4 bases and J by 7 bases; unmatched bases: 11. The germline V gene has CDR1 LGHNA and CDR2 YNFKEQ. CDR3 in DNA: TGTGCCAGCAGCCGTTCAACTAGCGGGGGTGAGGGGACCCAGTACTTC. Amino acids: CASSRSTSGGEGTQYF.

A word on this clonotype: One junction end disagrees with the germline gene, perhaps due to a read error. The CDR3 nucleotides are TGTGCCAGCAGCTTATACGGGGTTTACAGTGAGCAGTTCTTC. Its protein product is CASSLYGVYSEQFF. The chain employs TRBV7-9 and TRBJ2-1; a possible D gene is TRBD2 (5 bases). There are 14 residues in the CDR3. The germline V gene encodes CDR1 SEHNR and CDR2 FQNEAQ (reference sequence).

The rearrangement uses TRBV20-1 and TRBJ1-6, with 9 bases identical to TRBD1. This CDR3 comprises 13 residues. After removal of 3 bases from V and 6 bases from J, the junction contained 0 bases not matched to a gene. The V gene's germline CDR1 is DFQATT and CDR2 SNEGSKA (reference sequence). The CDR3 spells CSARDRGNSPLHF. CDR3 DNA: TGCAGTGCTAGGGACAGGGGTAATTCACCCCTCCACTTT.

Only a few counts were recorded for this clonotype. V is TRBV9 and J is TRBJ2-7; 9 positions match TRBD1. The CDR3 has 16 residues. Germline V gene lookup returns CDR1 SGDLS and CDR2 YYNGEE. Unmatched junction bases numbered 14, after V lost 4 bases and J lost 6 bases. CDR3 bases: TGTGCCAGCAGCCCAAATCCCGGGACAGGGAGTCCCGAGCAGTACTTC. This encodes CASSPNPGTGSPEQYF.

The chain has TRBV6-5 and TRBJ2-1; TRBD1 matches at 9 bases. The germline V gene encodes CDR1 MNHEY and CDR2 SVGAGI. The CDR3 covers 15 residues. V shed 5 bases, J shed 2 bases, and the junction held 4 bases outside the gene matches. CDR3 amino acids: CASSQGQGPYNEQFF. CDR3 in DNA: TGTGCCAGCAGTCAGGGACAGGGACCCTACAATGAGCAGTTCTTC.

The J gene is TRBJ2-6, the V gene TRBV6-2 or TRBV6-3; D may correspond to TRBD1 or TRBD2 (5 bases each). Germline CDR1 MNHEY, CDR2 SVGEGT. The CDR3 spans 17 residues. V was cut by 8 bases and J by 4 bases, with 21 bases left in between. The CDR3 loop is CASSPRDPRSGANVLTF. In nucleotides, the CDR3 is TGTGCCAGCTCGCCCCGGGACCCACGCTCGGGGGCCAACGTCCTGACTTTC.

In this sample, this clonotype turned up a few times. The gene calls are TRBV20-1 and TRBJ2-5; D might be TRBD2 (5 bases). Germline loops: CDR1 DFQATT, CDR2 SNEGSKA (reference sequence). V shed 6 bases and J shed 3 bases, with 20 bases lying between them. This CDR3 region has 15 residues. CDR3 coding DNA: TGCAGTGCGTACCCCATTACGGGAATAGAAGAGACCCAGTACTTC. Protein product: CSAYPITGIEETQYF.

This chain links TRBV5-1 with TRBJ1-5; D unresolved. CDR1 and CDR2 (germline): SGHRS, YFSETQ. The V gene lost 4 bases and the J gene lost 4 bases, with 9 bases spanning the gap. This CDR3 has 13 residues. CDR3 amino acids: CASSPAGNQPQHF. CDR3 coding DNA: TGCGCCAGCAGCCCGGCCGGTAATCAGCCCCAGCATTTT.

This clonotype was observed a handful of times. The J gene is TRBJ2-3, the V gene TRBV12-3 or TRBV12-4; the D is unclear. This CDR3 comprises 13 residues. Trimming removed 8 bases at V and 1 base at J, with 10 bases between. CDR3 in amino acids: CASHGEGTDTQYF. CDR3 sequence (DNA): TGTGCCAGCCACGGAGAGGGCACAGATACGCAGTATTTT.

The table lists this clonotype with a few counts. CDR3 DNA sequence: TGTGCCAGCAGACGTGAGCTAGCGGGAGGCCCCGGGGAGCAGTACTTC. Amino acid sequence: CASRRELAGGPGEQYF. The rearrangement links TRBV12-3 or TRBV12-4 to TRBJ2-5, with TRBD2 matching 11 bases. The CDR3 runs 16 residues. Losses at the gene ends were 6 bases for V and 11 bases for J; bases not matched to a gene: 17.

The chain has TRBV7-2 and TRBJ2-5, with TRBD1 as a possible D gene (5 bases). The last part of the DNA fits TRBJ2-7 better; the J call may be wrong. CDR1 is SGHTA, CDR2 FQGNSA, per germline. This CDR3 contains 12 residues. The CDR3 reads CASSLTQDEQYF. CDR3 DNA: TGTGCCAGCAGCTTAACACAGGACGAGCAGTACTTC.

There are a few counts of this clonotype. The chain joins TRBV11-2 to TRBJ1-2, with D unclear. This CDR3 has 17 residues. Germline V lookup: CDR1 SGHAT, CDR2 FQNNGV. V was trimmed by 5 bases and J by 4 bases, leaving 23 bases between them. The CDR3 DNA is TGTGCCAGCAGCCCGATAAACACGCCGCGAGGGAGCTATGGCTACACCTTC. Translating it yields CASSPINTPRGSYGYTF.

This clonotype was seen a few times. CDR3 amino acids: CASSPSPRANTGELFF. CDR3 sequence (DNA): TGTGCCAGCTCACCAAGCCCGAGGGCCAACACCGGGGAGCTGTTTTTT. The chain couples TRBV18 to TRBJ2-2, with D perhaps matching TRBD2 (5 bases). Trimming removed 2 bases from V and 2 bases from J, with 12 bases in between. The germline V gene has CDR1 KGHSH and CDR2 LQKENI. The CDR3 extends over 16 amino acids.

The J gene is TRBJ2-5, the V gene TRBV5-1; D gene ambiguous. The J call could be wrong; TRBJ2-7 is a better fit for the DNA end. The CDR3 length is 13 residues. In germline, CDR1 is SGHRS, CDR2 YFSETQ. CDR3 loop: CASSLDTHYEQYF. The CDR3, as DNA: TGCGCCAGCAGCTTGGACACCCACTACGAGCAGTACTTC.

This chain uses TRBV29-1 with TRBJ2-1; 9 nucleotides agree with TRBD2. Germline V gives CDR1 SQVTM, CDR2 ANQGSEA. The CDR3 totals 13 residues. The trim removed 5 bases at V and 6 bases at J, leaving 5 bases unmatched. DNA of the CDR3: TGCAGCGTTCGACTAGCGGTTACCAATGAGCAGTTCTTC. Amino acids: CSVRLAVTNEQFF.

The chain couples TRBV18 to TRBJ2-3; no reliable D call. The CDR3 is 13 amino acids. Germline CDR1 reads KGHSH; CDR2 reads LQKENI. V lost 3 bases and J 4 bases, leaving 8 bases between the germline ends. CDR3 sequence reads: CASSPLPADTQYF. As DNA, the CDR3 is TGTGCCAGCTCACCCCTACCAGCAGATACGCAGTATTTT.

The chain has TRBV29-1 and TRBJ2-3; the D gene is possibly TRBD2 (6 bases). CDR1 is SQVTM, CDR2 ANQGSEA, per germline. CDR3 length: 14 residues. The V and J ends lost 7 bases and 5 bases respectively, with 19 bases between them. The CDR3 DNA reads TGCAGCGCCGAGACTAGTGAATACCTAGATACGCAGTATTTT. Translation: CSAETSEYLDTQYF.

The gene calls are TRBV12-3 or TRBV12-4 and TRBJ2-1, with no clear D. The CDR3 consists of 12 residues. Trimming stripped 6 bases from V and 4 bases from J, with 7 bases between. In nucleotides, the CDR3 is TGTGCCAGCAGACACGCTTACAATGAGCAGTTCTTC. Protein product: CASRHAYNEQFF.

To note about this clonotype: A junction boundary mismatches the germline segment, possibly from a read error. The chain recombines TRBV7-2 with TRBJ2-2; D not certain. The CDR3 totals 14 residues. The germline CDR1 and CDR2 sequences are SGHTA and FQGNSA. The CDR3 nucleotides read TGTGCCAGCAGCATTCAAGGGTACACCCGGGAGCTGTTTTTT. Amino acid sequence: CASSIQGYTRELFF.

CDR3 coding DNA: TGTGCCAGCAGTTACTCGTCGTTTCGGGTGAACGGGGCCAACGTCCTGACTTTC. Translated: CASSYSSFRVNGANVLTF. The chain has TRBV6-2 or TRBV6-3 and TRBJ2-6; no clear D gene. CDR1 MNHEY and CDR2 SVGEGT come from the germline V gene. Trimming cost V 0 bases and J 4 bases, with 16 bases left between them. The CDR3 contains 18 residues.

The rearrangement joins TRBV24-1 to TRBJ2-1; no clear D. Germline CDR1 is KGHDR and CDR2 is SFDVKD. This CDR3 contains 13 residues. Trimming took 0 bases from V and 6 from J, leaving 5 bases between them. The CDR3 DNA sequence: TGTGCCACCAGTGATTTGGAACGCAATGAGCAGTTCTTC. Translating gives CATSDLERNEQFF.

This clonotype showed up just a few times. The CDR3: CASSEALGMNTGELFF. CDR3 DNA: TGTGCCAGCAGTGAAGCGCTCGGGATGAACACCGGGGAGCTGTTTTTT. This sequence joins TRBV25-1 and TRBJ2-2, with D maybe TRBD2 (5 bases). This CDR3 region has 16 residues. Trimming left V 2 bases short and J 1 base short, with 11 bases between. Germline V lookup: CDR1 MGHDK, CDR2 SYGVNS.

The chain combines TRBV2 with TRBJ2-4; D is undetermined. CDR3 size: 15 residues. Trimming cost V 3 bases and J 3 bases, with 12 bases left between them. Germline loops: CDR1 SNHLY, CDR2 FYNNEI. CDR3 coding DNA: TGTGCCAGCAGTGATAGGGCAGGCGTCAAAAACATTCAGTACTTC. Encoded protein: CASSDRAGVKNIQYF.

Concerning this clonotype: Being one base from a much bigger clone, this may be a read error. This chain uses TRBV7-9 with TRBJ2-3; the match to TRBD2 covers 7 bases. CDR3 length equals 14 residues. CDR1 SEHNR and CDR2 FQNEAQ come from the germline V gene (reference sequence). CDR3 amino acids: CASSLLTSTDAQYF. The DNA for the CDR3 is TGTGCCAGCAGCCTCCTGACTAGCACAGATGCGCAGTATTTT.

The table lists this clonotype with a few counts. The chain couples TRBV2 to TRBJ2-5; a weak D match, TRBD2 (5 bases). V gave up 3 bases and J gave up 4 bases, with 12 bases separating them. The CDR3 runs to 14 residues. Germline V CDR1 and CDR2: SNHLY, FYNNEI. CDR3 protein: CASSEAASIETQYF. The DNA for the CDR3 is TGTGCCAGCAGTGAGGCGGCTAGCATAGAGACCCAGTACTTC.

This clonotype showed up many times. The germline gene is not matched at one end of the junction; a read error may be the cause. V and J are TRBV5-1 and TRBJ2-3; perhaps TRBD2 as D (6 bases). The CDR3 totals 13 residues. The germline CDR1 and CDR2 sequences are SGHRS and YFSETQ. The CDR3: CASSLAGTDTQYF. CDR3 coding DNA: TGTGCCAGCAGCTTAGCGGGCACAGATACGCAGTATTTT.

This clonotype has ten or more counts. The chain couples TRBV7-3 to TRBJ1-1; TRBD1 might be the D (5 bases). The CDR3 contains 13 residues. The ends were cut back, 4 bases at V and 3 bases at J, with 9 bases in the middle. CDR1 is SGHTA and CDR2 is FQGTGA in the germline V gene. This chain's CDR3 is CASSSGGDTEAFF. The CDR3 DNA reads as TGTGCCAGCAGCTCGGGGGGGGACACTGAAGCTTTCTTT.